This TCR beta chain was captured in a study of T-cell reconstitution after alpha-beta-depleted transplantation in children. Study-wide results and caveats: One year after transplant, T-cell counts and diversity came mostly from newly produced T cells. By about two months after transplant, alpha-beta T cells reportedly arose from several hundred graft clones that had expanded.

Unique molecular identifiers were incorporated into the prepared TCRbeta library. TCRdb redid the calling of the PCR reads with MiXCR, one entry per CDR3 protein. Of around 450,000 distinct CDR3 sequences in the sample, 16% were seen once. Per the germline V gene, CDR1 is KGHDR and CDR2 is SFDVKD. CDR3 length equals 19 residues. Germline trimming cut 1 base from V and 1 base from J; bases unmatched to any gene: 12. A few counts support this clonotype. What it recognizes is unknown. The genes are TRBV24-1 and TRBJ2-5, with 9 bases that match TRBD2. Source: PBMCs, mostly from graft donor cells, taken 360 days after TCRalphabeta/CD19-depleted stem cell transplant. This sequence was found in a boy under three years old who had a stem cell transplant for Wiskott-Aldrich syndrome, so the T cells may come from the graft donor. The CDR3 DNA reads TGTGCCACCAGTGATTTTTTGTCCCCCTCGCGGGAGGGCCAAGAGACCCAGTACTTC. Amino acid sequence: CATSDFLSPSREGQETQYF.